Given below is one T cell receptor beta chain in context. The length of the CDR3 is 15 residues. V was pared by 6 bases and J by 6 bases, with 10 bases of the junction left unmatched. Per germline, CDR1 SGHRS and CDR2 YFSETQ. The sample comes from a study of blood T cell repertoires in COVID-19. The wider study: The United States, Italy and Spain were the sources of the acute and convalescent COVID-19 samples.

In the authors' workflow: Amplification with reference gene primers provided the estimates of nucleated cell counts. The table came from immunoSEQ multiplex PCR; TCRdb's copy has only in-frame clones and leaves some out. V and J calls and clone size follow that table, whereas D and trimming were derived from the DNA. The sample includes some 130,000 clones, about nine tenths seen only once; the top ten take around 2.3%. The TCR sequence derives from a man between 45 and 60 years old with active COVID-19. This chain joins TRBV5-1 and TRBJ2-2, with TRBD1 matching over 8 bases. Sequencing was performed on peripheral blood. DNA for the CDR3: TGCGCCAGCAACGGGCAGGGGGCGTTGGCCGGGGAGCTGTTTTTT. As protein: CASNGQGALAGELFF.